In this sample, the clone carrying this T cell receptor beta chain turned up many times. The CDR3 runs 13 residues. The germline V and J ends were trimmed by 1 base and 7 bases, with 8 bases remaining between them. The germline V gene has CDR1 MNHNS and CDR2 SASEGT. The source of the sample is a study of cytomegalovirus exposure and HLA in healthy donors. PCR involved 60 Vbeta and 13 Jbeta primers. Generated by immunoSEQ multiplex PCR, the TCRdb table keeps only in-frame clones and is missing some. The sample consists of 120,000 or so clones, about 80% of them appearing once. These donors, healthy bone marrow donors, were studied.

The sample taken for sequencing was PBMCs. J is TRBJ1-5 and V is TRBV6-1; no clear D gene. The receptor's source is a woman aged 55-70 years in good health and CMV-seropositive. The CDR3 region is CASSEGLEQPQHF. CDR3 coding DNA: TGTGCCAGCAGTGAAGGGTTAGAACAGCCCCAGCATTTT.